These 8 T cell receptor beta chains came from one sample sequenced in a study of blood T cell repertoires in COVID-19. Assay: immunoSEQ multiplex PCR; the TCRdb copy retains only in-frame clones and omits some. The sample includes 210,000 or so clones, around nine tenths of them seen just once. The sequenced sample was peripheral blood. These receptors all stem from a woman aged 55-75 years with acute or convalescent COVID-19.

CDR3 nucleotide sequence: TGTGCCAGTAGTGTGGACAGGGGGCACAACACTGAAGCTTTCTTT. Translation: CASSVDRGHNTEAFF. The gene calls are TRBV19 and TRBJ1-1; TRBD1 agrees at 11 bases. This CDR3 has 15 amino acids. V dropped 5 bases and J dropped 2; count of bases not matched to a gene: 4. Germline CDR1 and CDR2: LNHDA and SQIVND (reference sequence).

V usage is TRBV19 and J usage is TRBJ1-5; the D gene is possibly TRBD1 (5 bases). V lost 6 bases and J lost 7, with 19 bases in between. The CDR3 loop spans 15 amino acids. Looked up from germline, CDR1 is LNHDA and CDR2 is SQIVND (reference sequence). CDR3 region: CASRGGRTLGQPQHF. The CDR3 coding sequence is TGTGCCAGTAGGGGGGGACGGACCTTAGGGCAGCCCCAGCATTTT.

The chain uses TRBV25-1 and TRBJ1-1, with 7 bases identical to TRBD1. CDR1 and CDR2 (germline): MGHDK, SYGVNS. This CDR3 spans 17 amino acids. The V and J ends lost 3 bases and 4 bases, in that order; junction bases with no gene match: 14. The CDR3 DNA reads TGTGCCAGCAGTGATATGGGCAGGGGGAACGCCGGCACTGAAGCTTTCTTT. It encodes CASSDMGRGNAGTEAFF.

V and J are TRBV23-1 and TRBJ2-5; D possibly corresponds to TRBD1 (6 bases). TRBV23-1 is flagged as an ORF with uncertain function. Trimming removed 5 bases from V and 0 bases from J, with 13 bases in between. The CDR3 runs 15 residues. In DNA, the CDR3 is TGCGCCAGCAGTGGGGGACATTTAAACCAAGAGACCCAGTACTTC. Translating gives CASSGGHLNQETQYF.

V is TRBV6-5 and J is TRBJ1-6; the D gene is possibly TRBD1 (6 bases). This CDR3 spans 15 amino acids. The germline gives CDR1 MNHEY, CDR2 SVGAGI. The ends were cut back, 2 bases at V and 8 bases at J, with 13 bases in the middle. CDR3 nucleotide sequence: TGTGCCAGCAGTTACGAGCAGGGGATTCATTCACCCCTCCACTTT. Residues: CASSYEQGIHSPLHF.

The V gene is TRBV2, the J gene TRBJ1-1; no clear D. The germline V gene encodes CDR1 SNHLY and CDR2 FYNNEI. Trimming took 8 bases from V and 1 from J, leaving 11 bases between them. This CDR3 has 13 residues. The CDR3 DNA is TGTGCCAGCTGCCGAGGCTGGAACACTGAAGCTTTCTTT. This translates into CASCRGWNTEAFF.

V usage is TRBV4-1 and J usage is TRBJ2-7; tentatively, D is TRBD2 (6 bases). This CDR3 has 13 residues. Germline assignment: CDR1 MGHRA and CDR2 YSYEKL. The ends were cut back, 0 bases at V and 5 bases at J, with 8 bases in the middle. The CDR3 nucleotides are TGCGCCAGCAGCCAAGAAGCGGGCAACGAGCAGTACTTC. This encodes CASSQEAGNEQYF.

This clone occurred a few times. The J gene is TRBJ2-7, the V gene TRBV2; 8 positions agree with TRBD1. The trim removed 6 bases at V and 3 bases at J, leaving 1 base unmatched. The CDR3 contains 12 residues. Per the germline V gene, CDR1 is SNHLY and CDR2 is FYNNEI. The CDR3 DNA sequence: TGTGCCAGCAGGGACAGGGACTACGAGCAGTACTTC. It translates to CASRDRDYEQYF.